This TCR beta chain derives from a study of T-cell reconstitution after alpha-beta-depleted transplantation in children. A library of TCRbeta sequences, prepared with unique molecular identifiers, was generated. TCRdb called the PCR reads again in MiXCR, with one record for every CDR3 protein. The data contain roughly 500,000 distinct CDR3 sequences, over 25% of them singletons. Germline CDR1 is LGHNA and CDR2 is YNFKEQ. The CDR3 has 15 amino acids. V was shortened by 4 bases and J by 2 bases, with 14 bases between the two germline ends. The sample consisted of PBMCs from the stem cell graft donor, taken from the stem cell graft. The rearrangement uses TRBV4-2 and TRBJ1-2; tentative D call: TRBD1 (5 bases). The TCR originated in a human donor who donated a stem cell graft to a child with aplastic anemia. The CDR3 loop is CASSRGAWGNYGYTF. The CDR3 nucleotides are TGTGCCAGCAGCCGCGGGGCTTGGGGAAACTATGGCTACACCTTC.